The TCR beta chain under discussion was sequenced for a study of T cell responses to AZD1222 COVID-19 vaccine. General observations from the study: Nearly half of the spike-specific TCRs reportedly recognize variant regions that carry no mutations. With two AZD1222 doses given, Spike-specific TCR breadth and depth both rose. Baseline serology detected seropositivity in only five to seven AZD1222 recipients. Samples come after the peak T cell response, not at day 14.

Comment on this clone: Its antigen is undetermined.

This CDR3 is built from 16 residues. Germline CDR1 MNHEY, CDR2 SVGEGT. V dropped 2 bases and J dropped 10; count of bases not matched to a gene: 12. Only in-frame clones appear in the TCRdb table, and some are missing; sequencing was by immunoSEQ multiplex PCR. The data contain more than 100,000 clones, 80% to 90% of them seen just once; the ten biggest clones take up about 3.1%. This TCR came from an adult in good health. The chain is built from TRBV6-2 or TRBV6-3 and TRBJ1-1; 11 bases are shared with TRBD1. The sequencing used peripheral blood, collected on day 0 of AZD1222 vaccination. The chain's CDR3 is CASSYTFGQGALGAFF. The DNA for the CDR3 is TGTGCCAGCAGTTACACCTTCGGACAGGGGGCGCTGGGAGCTTTCTTT.